Listed below are T cell receptor beta chains from one sample, sequenced in a study of blood T cell repertoires in COVID-19. The method was immunoSEQ multiplex PCR; TCRdb's version includes in-frame clones alone and lacks a portion of them. This table holds about 240,000 clones, 87% found once. The sequenced sample was PBMCs or T cells enriched from blood (not recorded which). Receptor source: a woman aged 25-40 years with acute COVID-19. Both conserved end residues are part of each CDR3. Each record gives: V gene, CDR3 protein.

>TRBV6-2/TRBV6-3
CASSPWVDTGNTEAFF
>TRBV10-3
CAISTGTEPRGDTQYF
>TRBV19
CASSPNTDLAAYGYTF
>TRBV10-1
CATTGPGTGGYEQYF
>TRBV27
CASSFRAAYNEQFF
>TRBV18
CASSPVGRQVYNEQFF
>TRBV7-9
CASSLGLDGNQPQHF
>TRBV4-2
CASSHRLAGQETQYF
>TRBV18
CASSPGQLPYEQYF
>TRBV5-1
CASRPSGTAYEQYF
>TRBV18
CASSPGQGNEQFF
>TRBV2
CASPENTEAFF
>TRBV10-2
CATLTDTQYF
>TRBV6-5
CASSPTGGKEKLFF
>TRBV20-1
CSDSHEQYF
>TRBV12-3/TRBV12-4
CASTGTGDQPQHF
>TRBV15
CATSSGGVQETQYF
>TRBV4-1
CASSQEYQGGVYEQYF
>TRBV4-1
CASSQVRGRGEQFF
>TRBV11-2
CASSFTGNYEQYF
>TRBV4-3
CASSQDPGRSSYEQYF
>TRBV4-3
CASSPREGGGEQFF
>TRBV7-2
CASSYNTLSGNTIYF
>TRBV6-5
CASSFLGQYQPQHF
>TRBV7-2
CASSLTSTQGVISYEQYF
>TRBV5-4
CASSLSLYRGRETQYF
>TRBV14
CASSQTTGGSSTDTQYF
>TRBV5-1
CASSLGRQGGEQFF
>TRBV30
CAWSVQQEAFF
>TRBV19
CASSMAGRTEAFF
>TRBV14
CASSSGTGLNQPQHF
>TRBV11-3
CASSLDGREAFF
>TRBV7-2
CASSLSKGVRYGYTF
>TRBV29-1
CSVVGQGNQPQHF
>TRBV7-2
CASSLAGGRGWAEAFF
>TRBV6-5
CASSYGGGENTEAFF
>TRBV11-2
CASSFQGLNYGYTF
>TRBV19
CASSTIPTGFTEAFF
>TRBV5-6
CASSFGGSDFSYEQYF
>TRBV4-2
CASSQGQVVPGNTIYF